A single sample is the source of the 16 T cell receptor beta chains below, sequenced in a study of shared clonotypes between healthy human individuals. The repertoire was sequenced with immunoSEQ multiplex PCR; TCRdb's copy has only in-frame clones and lacks some. The data contain 190,000 or so clones, approximately 62% of them seen just once; the ten biggest clones take up 10%. Sequencing input: memory CD4+ T cells sorted from blood. Subset given: CD45RA-negative fraction. The receptors shown here come from a man under 40 in good health.

Note on this clone: The sample contains more than one DNA sequence encoding this CDR3. The rearrangement uses TRBV9 and TRBJ2-3, with unresolved D. Germline V CDR1 and CDR2: SGDLS, YYNGEE. V was clipped by 0 bases and J by 0 bases, with 8 bases between them. This CDR3 spans 15 amino acids. The CDR3 DNA reads as TGTGCCAGCAGCGTAGTAGGAGCGAGCACAGATACGCAGTATTTT. Translation: CASSVVGASTDTQYF.

The chain couples TRBV5-1 to TRBJ1-2; 7 bases are a match to TRBD1. CDR1 is SGHRS, CDR2 YFSETQ, per germline. This CDR3 comprises 14 residues. Trimming cost V 0 bases and J 3 bases; bases outside gene matches: 2. The CDR3 bases are TGCGCCAGCAGCTTGGGCGGGACAGACTATGGCTACACCTTC. It specifies CASSLGGTDYGYTF.

The chain joins TRBV4-3 to TRBJ2-1; TRBD2 aligns across 7 bases. This CDR3 is built from 15 residues. Germline V gene lookup returns CDR1 LGHNA and CDR2 YSLEER. After removal of 0 bases from V and 4 bases from J, the junction contained 3 bases not matched to a gene. As DNA, the CDR3 is TGCGCCAGCAGCCAAGATTGGGGACTATACAATGAGCAGTTCTTC. It specifies CASSQDWGLYNEQFF.

This clone has more than one count but fewer than ten. The chain employs TRBV28 and TRBJ2-7; 7 bases are a match to TRBD1. This CDR3 has 15 residues. CDR1 MDHEN and CDR2 SYDVKM come from the germline V gene. V dropped 6 bases and J dropped 4; count of bases not matched to a gene: 12. CDR3 sequence reads: CASSPRGQGRYEQYF. The CDR3 DNA is TGTGCCAGCAGCCCTAGGGGGCAGGGCCGATACGAGCAGTACTTC. The full variable domain, in which reference TRBV28 and TRBJ2-7 provide the parts outside the CDR3, is DVKVTQSSRYLVKRTGEKVFLECVQDMDHENMFWYRQDPGLGLRLIYFSYDVKMKEKGDIPEGYSVSREKKERFSLILESASTNQTSMYLCASSPRGQGRYEQYFGPGTRLTVT.

The genes are TRBV5-4 and TRBJ2-1, with D perhaps matching TRBD2 (6 bases). V lost 0 bases and J 6 bases, leaving 13 bases between the germline ends. The CDR3 contains 15 residues. In germline, CDR1 is SGHNT, CDR2 YYREEE (reference sequence). Written as DNA, the CDR3 is TGTGCCAGCAGCTTGGGGGGGGAGGCCCTCAATGAGCAGTTCTTC. As protein: CASSLGGEALNEQFF.

This chain links TRBV10-1 with TRBJ2-1; D is unresolved. Germline V gene data show CDR1 as WNHNN and CDR2 as SYGVQD (reference sequence). V was trimmed by 7 bases and J by 3 bases, leaving 16 bases between them. CDR3 length equals 15 residues. The CDR3 bases are TGCGCCAGCACTCCCGGCGGAGCTAACTACAATGAGCAGTTCTTC. Translating it yields CASTPGGANYNEQFF.

CDR3 coding DNA: TGCAGCGTTGAAAGTATCCCCTACAATGAGCAGTTCTTC. Protein sequence: CSVESIPYNEQFF. The gene calls are TRBV29-1 and TRBJ2-1; no reliable D call. Germline V CDR1 and CDR2: SQVTM, ANQGSEA. Between the trimmed V and J ends, which lost 2 bases and 2 bases, there was a span of 7 bases. The CDR3 runs to 13 residues.

The chain employs TRBV5-4 and TRBJ1-2; D is possibly TRBD1 (5 bases). Looked up from germline, CDR1 is SGHNT and CDR2 is YYREEE (reference sequence). V lost 4 bases and J 3 bases, leaving 7 bases between the germline ends. This CDR3 region has 12 residues. The CDR3 protein is CASSEGDYGYTF. CDR3 DNA sequence: TGTGCCAGCAGCGAAGGGGACTATGGCTACACCTTC.

In this sample, this clone turned up once. The chain joins TRBV18 to TRBJ2-7; D is uncertain. V was shortened by 2 bases and J by 3 bases, with 17 bases between the two germline ends. CDR1 KGHSH and CDR2 LQKENI come from the germline V gene. The CDR3 is 16 amino acids. CDR3 loop: CASSPKFRHGFYEQYF. Written as DNA, the CDR3 is TGTGCCAGCTCACCAAAGTTCCGCCACGGTTTCTACGAGCAGTACTTC.

V usage is TRBV7-3 and J usage is TRBJ2-3; D not resolved. Trimming cost V 4 bases and J 8 bases, with 13 bases left between them. CDR3 size: 13 residues. The V gene's germline CDR1 is SGHTA and CDR2 FQGTGA. CDR3: CASSSQTGSTQYF. The CDR3 DNA is TGTGCCAGCAGCTCTCAGACCGGGTCTACGCAGTATTTT.

The chain employs TRBV11-2 and TRBJ2-1; D gene unclear. CDR3 length equals 15 residues. The V end was cut by 1 base, the J end by 8 bases, with 15 bases between. Germline CDR1 reads SGHAT; CDR2 reads FQNNGV. CDR3 coding DNA: TGTGCCAGCAGCTTAGTCAGGCACGAAAAAGATGAGCAGTTCTTC. Translated: CASSLVRHEKDEQFF.

This clone was counted a few times. This sequence joins TRBV9 and TRBJ2-7; D ambiguous. V lost 0 bases and J lost 1, with 11 bases in between. The CDR3 extends over 15 amino acids. CDR1 is SGDLS, CDR2 YYNGEE, per germline. CDR3 region: CASSVAPVTSYEQYF. CDR3 sequence (DNA): TGTGCCAGCAGCGTAGCTCCAGTAACTTCCTACGAGCAGTACTTC.

The chain uses TRBV9 and TRBJ2-1, with 9 positions matching TRBD2. The V gene end was trimmed by 3 bases and the J gene end by 4 bases; junction bases not matched to a gene: 11. This CDR3 region has 17 residues. Germline loops: CDR1 SGDLS, CDR2 YYNGEE. CDR3 coding DNA: TGTGCCAGCAGCGCATACCGAAATAGCGGGAGTTACAATGAGCAGTTCTTC. This encodes CASSAYRNSGSYNEQFF.

The gene calls are TRBV18 and TRBJ1-4; D not resolved. Trimming shortened V by 0 bases and J by 0 bases, and 11 bases separated the two germline ends. CDR3 length equals 17 residues. Per germline, CDR1 KGHSH and CDR2 LQKENI. The CDR3 loop is CASSPPGIQATNEKLFF. The DNA of the CDR3 is TGTGCCAGCTCACCACCGGGCATTCAAGCAACTAATGAAAAACTGTTTTTT.

This clone was counted a few times. The chain uses TRBV6-1 and TRBJ2-3; D possibly matches TRBD1 or TRBD2 (6 bases each). CDR1 and CDR2 (germline): MNHNS, SASEGT. Trimming shortened V by 8 bases and J by 9 bases, and 18 bases separated the two germline ends. The CDR3 length is 13 residues. The CDR3 DNA reads TGTGCCAGCCTCCCGGGGGCACATGTAACGCAGTATTTT. Its protein is CASLPGAHVTQYF.

The V call is TRBV28, the J call TRBJ1-2, with a tentative D call TRBD1 (6 bases). The germline CDR1 and CDR2 sequences are MDHEN and SYDVKM. This CDR3 is 14 amino acids long. V was pared by 5 bases and J by 3 bases, with 13 bases between. CDR3 region: CASSTGSEHYGYTF. CDR3 in DNA: TGTGCCAGCAGTACAGGGTCGGAGCACTATGGCTACACCTTC.